Listed below are T cell receptor beta chains from one sample, sequenced in a study of blood T cell repertoires in COVID-19. The repertoire was sequenced with immunoSEQ multiplex PCR; TCRdb's copy has only in-frame clones and lacks some. The sample includes under 200,000 clones, 70% to 90% of them seen just once. The sample comprised peripheral blood. Source of these receptors: a woman in her 50s with COVID-19, enrolled during active disease. CDR3s include the opening cysteine and the closing phenylalanine or tryptophan. Fields, in order: J gene, V gene, clone size, D gene, CDR3 length, CDR3 protein, CDR3 DNA. The D gene is left open where the match is weak. Size is stated for part of the rows, as once, few or many counts, or as a class when the clone is expanded.

J: TRBJ2-1
V: TRBV13
size: .
D: TRBD1
length: 14
CDR3: CASSLGQGYNEQFF
DNA: TGTGCCAGCAGCCTGGGACAGGGCTACAATGAGCAGTTCTTC

J: TRBJ2-3
V: TRBV19
size: .
D: .
length: 13
CDR3: CASSIPSTDTQYF
DNA: TGTGCCAGTAGTATTCCAAGCACAGATACGCAGTATTTT

J: TRBJ2-3
V: TRBV19
size: .
D: .
length: 14
CDR3: CASNAGPPTDTQYF
DNA: TGTGCCAGTAACGCGGGGCCCCCCACAGATACGCAGTATTTT

J: TRBJ1-1
V: TRBV7-9
size: .
D: .
length: 13
CDR3: CASSRREGTEAFF
DNA: TGTGCCAGCAGCCGGAGGGAGGGAACTGAAGCTTTCTTT

J: TRBJ2-1
V: TRBV7-9
size: once
D: TRBD2
length: 16
CDR3: CASSPGGESSYNEQFF
DNA: TGTGCCAGCAGTCCCGGGGGGGAAAGCTCCTACAATGAGCAGTTCTTC

J: TRBJ2-7
V: TRBV2
size: once
D: TRBD1
length: 14
CDR3: CASSGTVVSYEQYF
DNA: TGTGCCAGCAGCGGGACAGTAGTCTCCTACGAGCAGTACTTC

J: TRBJ2-7
V: TRBV9
size: .
D: TRBD2
length: 16
CDR3: CASSGRGTVNHYEQYF
DNA: TGTGCCAGCAGCGGGCGGGGGACGGTCAACCACTACGAGCAGTACTTC

J: TRBJ2-3
V: TRBV11-2
size: .
D: TRBD1
length: 14
CDR3: CASSLGTGGDTQYF
DNA: TGTGCCAGCAGCCTCGGGACAGGGGGGGATACGCAGTATTTT

J: TRBJ1-1
V: TRBV28
size: few
D: TRBD1
length: 14
CDR3: CASSLRQGNAEAFF
DNA: TGTGCCAGCAGTCTCAGACAGGGGAACGCTGAAGCTTTCTTT

J: TRBJ1-5
V: TRBV5-6
size: once
D: TRBD1
length: 15
CDR3: CASSFSTGGSQPQHF
DNA: TGTGCCAGCAGCTTTTCGACAGGGGGGAGTCAGCCCCAGCATTTT

J: TRBJ2-7
V: TRBV18
size: few
D: .
length: 14
CDR3: CASSPPANPYEQYF
DNA: TGTGCCAGCTCACCACCAGCAAACCCTTACGAGCAGTACTTC

J: TRBJ1-6
V: TRBV7-2
size: .
D: .
length: 14
CDR3: CASSWQGSNSPLHF
DNA: TGTGCCAGCAGCTGGCAGGGGTCTAATTCACCCCTCCACTTT

J: TRBJ1-6
V: TRBV27
size: .
D: .
length: 14
CDR3: CASSLGWSNSPLHF
DNA: TGTGCCAGCAGTTTAGGGTGGAGTAATTCACCCCTCCACTTT

J: TRBJ2-3
V: TRBV3-1/TRBV3-2
size: .
D: TRBD1
length: 20
CDR3: CASSQGTTEEQGPYTDTQYF
DNA: TGTGCCAGCAGCCAAGGAACGACCGAGGAACAGGGGCCCTACACAGATACGCAGTATTTT

J: TRBJ2-1
V: TRBV2
size: once
D: TRBD1
length: 14
CDR3: CASQGTGGRGWQFF
DNA: TGTGCCAGCCAAGGGACAGGGGGCCGGGGATGGCAGTTCTTC

J: TRBJ1-2
V: TRBV12-3/TRBV12-4
size: .
D: .
length: 11
CDR3: CASGEGYGYTF
DNA: TGTGCCAGCGGCGAGGGATATGGCTACACCTTC

J: TRBJ2-3
V: TRBV14
size: .
D: .
length: 13
CDR3: CASSQEVRDTQYF
DNA: TGTGCCAGCAGCCAAGAGGTTCGGGATACGCAGTATTTT

J: TRBJ2-1
V: TRBV7-6
size: .
D: TRBD1
length: 15
CDR3: CASSLVGQGRDEQFF
DNA: TGTGCCAGCAGCTTAGTAGGACAGGGTAGGGATGAGCAGTTCTTC

J: TRBJ1-4
V: TRBV28
size: .
D: .
length: 11
CDR3: CASSLREPLFF
DNA: TGTGCCAGCAGTCTCCGTGAGCCACTGTTTTTT

J: TRBJ2-7
V: TRBV5-1
size: .
D: TRBD1
length: 14
CDR3: CASSPGTGAYEQYF
DNA: TGCGCCAGCAGCCCCGGGACAGGGGCCTACGAGCAGTACTTC

J: TRBJ1-2
V: TRBV5-1
size: .
D: .
length: 18
CDR3: CASSLQGSGDIVNYGYTF
DNA: TGCGCCAGCAGCTTGCAAGGATCCGGGGACATCGTTAACTATGGCTACACCTTC

J: TRBJ1-2
V: TRBV18
size: .
D: TRBD1
length: 13
CDR3: CASSQGQYSGYTF
DNA: TGTGCCAGCTCCCAGGGACAGTATTCTGGCTACACCTTC

J: TRBJ2-2
V: TRBV7-9
size: few
D: .
length: 12
CDR3: CASSLALGELFF
DNA: TGTGCCAGCAGCTTAGCGCTAGGGGAGCTGTTTTTT

J: TRBJ2-4
V: TRBV19
size: once
D: .
length: 15
CDR3: CASSSLGVAKNIQYF
DNA: TGTGCCAGTAGTAGCCTCGGGGTAGCCAAAAACATTCAGTACTTC

J: TRBJ2-2
V: TRBV7-9
size: .
D: TRBD2
length: 15
CDR3: CASSLPSGVTGELFF
DNA: TGTGCCAGCAGCTTACCTAGCGGGGTAACCGGGGAGCTGTTTTTT

J: TRBJ2-2
V: TRBV7-2
size: .
D: TRBD2
length: 16
CDR3: CASSSRSGGRTGELFF
DNA: TGTGCCAGCAGCTCCCGTAGCGGGGGGAGGACCGGGGAGCTGTTTTTT

J: TRBJ2-1
V: TRBV7-2
size: .
D: .
length: 16
CDR3: CASSSITTFGGGEQFF
DNA: TGTGCCAGCAGCTCTATAACCACCTTTGGGGGCGGTGAGCAGTTCTTC